This T cell receptor beta chain was retrieved from a study of T cell responses to AZD1222 COVID-19 vaccine. After removal of 0 bases from V and 5 bases from J, the junction contained 6 bases not matched to a gene. Germline CDR1 reads ENHRY; CDR2 reads SYGVKD. CDR3 size: 15 residues. Profiling relied on immunoSEQ multiplex PCR, and the TCRdb table lists in-frame clones only, not all of them. The sample carries around 180,000 clones, almost 95% recorded once. The chain uses TRBV10-3 and TRBJ2-5; 7 nucleotides agree with TRBD2. The sequence was obtained from an adult in good health. Material: peripheral blood, obtained on day 0 of AZD1222 vaccination. CDR3 in DNA: TGTGCCATCAGTGAGTCTGGGGGGGTACAGGAGACCCAGTACTTC. Protein: CAISESGGVQETQYF.